These 5 T cell receptor beta chains share one sample of origin, sequenced in a study of blood T cell repertoires in COVID-19. Some clones are missing from TCRdb's copy, which holds only in-frame ones; the method was immunoSEQ multiplex PCR. Of about 250,000 clones in the sample, roughly 80% were seen once. The specimen was PBMCs or T cells enriched from blood (not recorded which). The origin of the receptors is a man between 40 and 49 years old who had been exposed to COVID-19.

This clone is a singleton in its sample. The rearrangement uses TRBV4-1 and TRBJ2-3, with D possibly matching TRBD1 (6 bases). The CDR3 is 15 residues long. V was trimmed by 2 bases and J by 3 bases, leaving 12 bases between them. Germline V gene lookup returns CDR1 MGHRA and CDR2 YSYEKL. DNA of the CDR3: TGCGCCAGCAGCCAAACCAACAGGGCTACAGATACGCAGTATTTT. It encodes CASSQTNRATDTQYF.

V is TRBV7-9 and J is TRBJ2-1; possible D gene TRBD1, 5 bases. The germline V gene encodes CDR1 SEHNR and CDR2 FQNEAQ (reference sequence). This CDR3 spans 11 amino acids. V was shortened by 6 bases and J by 9 bases, with 9 bases between the two germline ends. The CDR3 reads CASRSRGEQFF. DNA of the CDR3: TGTGCCAGCAGATCTAGGGGTGAGCAGTTCTTC.

The chain carries TRBV12-3 or TRBV12-4 and TRBJ1-1; a possible D gene is TRBD1 (5 bases). CDR3 length: 13 amino acids. Between the trimmed V and J ends, which lost 7 bases and 1 base, there was a span of 10 bases. This CDR3 is CASTGQENTEAFF. As DNA, the CDR3 is TGTGCCAGCACAGGGCAGGAGAACACTGAAGCTTTCTTT.

The V gene is TRBV7-2, the J gene TRBJ2-5; no definite D call. Germline lookup yields CDR1 SGHTA and CDR2 FQGNSA. V dropped 5 bases and J dropped 0 bases, with 13 bases sitting between them. There are 15 residues in the CDR3. CDR3 amino acids: CASSRPTGYQETQYF. As DNA, the CDR3 is TGTGCCAGCAGCCGCCCCACCGGGTACCAAGAGACCCAGTACTTC.

This rearrangement joins TRBV14 to TRBJ2-1; 11 positions match TRBD1. Germline-derived CDR1 and CDR2 are SGHDN and FVKESK. The CDR3 runs to 15 residues. The V segment lost 4 bases and the J segment 8 bases; nucleotides outside the gene matches: 7. CDR3 sequence (DNA): TGTGCCAGCAGCCCGGGGACAGGGGGTTTCTATGAGCAGTTCTTC. This gives the protein CASSPGTGGFYEQFF.